This entry describes one TCR beta chain. An end of the junction does not agree with germline; a read error may underlie this. These data are taken from a study of blood T cell repertoires in COVID-19. Across the whole study: Some COVID-19 samples were acute and others convalescent; all came from the United States, Italy and Spain.

This CDR3 spans 15 amino acids. In germline, CDR1 is SSHAT, CDR2 FNYEAQ (reference sequence). Authors' data handling: Nucleated cell number was recorded as an estimate derived from reference gene primer amplification. Assay: immunoSEQ multiplex PCR; the TCRdb copy retains only in-frame clones and omits some. Clone size and the V and J calls come from that table; the DNA yielded D and trimming. The table records roughly 120,000 clones, 70% to 85% of them present only once. This TCR came from a man between 65 and 85 years old with active or convalescent COVID-19. The sample taken for sequencing was peripheral blood. The V gene is TRBV7-7, the J gene TRBJ2-7; the match to TRBD2 covers 8 bases. Here the CDR3 reads CASSPQRGPTYEQYF. As DNA, the CDR3 is TGTGCTAGCAGCCCTCAGCGGGGGCCCACCTACGAGCAGTACTTC.